This is a list of T cell receptor beta chains from one sample in a study of patients and donors after allogeneic stem cell transplantation. TCRdb recomputed calls from the RT-PCR reads with MiXCR, one row per CDR3 protein. The table records more than 75,000 distinct CDR3 sequences, 4.5% to 5% of them present only once. The sample was blood, either unsorted or a sorted T cell fraction (not recorded which). The receptors were sampled from a human donor who was either an allogeneic HSCT recipient or a stem cell or donor lymphocyte infusion donor (not recorded which). It is not recorded whose cells these are; they may come from a transplant donor. Each CDR3 is given with its conserved first and last residue. The D gene is left open where the match is weak. Some rows have no size entry. The others give once, few or many, or a class for an expanded clone.

v_call: TRBV5-4
j_call: TRBJ2-2
d_call: .
clone_size: .
cdr3_nt: TGTGCCAGCAGCCCCGGAGGAGACAGCACCGGGGAGCTGTTTTTT
cdr3_aa: CASSPGGDSTGELFF

v_call: TRBV11-2
j_call: TRBJ2-1
d_call: .
clone_size: many
cdr3_nt: TGTGCCAGCAGCTCCCTAGCCCGCAACTCCTACAATGAGCAGTTCTTC
cdr3_aa: CASSSLARNSYNEQFF

v_call: TRBV6-1
j_call: TRBJ1-2
d_call: .
clone_size: few
cdr3_nt: TGTGCCAGCAGACAGGACATGTTCTATGGCTACACCTTC
cdr3_aa: CASRQDMFYGYTF

v_call: TRBV5-5
j_call: TRBJ2-7
d_call: TRBD1
clone_size: few
cdr3_nt: TGTGCCAGCAGCTCGGACAGGTCTACGGGGGAGCAGTACTTC
cdr3_aa: CASSSDRSTGEQYF

v_call: TRBV19
j_call: TRBJ1-5
d_call: TRBD1
clone_size: many
cdr3_nt: TGTGCCAGTTCCTGGGACAGGGGGCTGAAGCAGCCCCAGCATTTT
cdr3_aa: CASSWDRGLKQPQHF

v_call: TRBV7-9
j_call: TRBJ2-1
d_call: .
clone_size: many
cdr3_nt: TGTGCCAGCAGCCTAGGGGGGGCTAATAACAATGAGCAGTTCTTC
cdr3_aa: CASSLGGANNNEQFF

v_call: TRBV14
j_call: TRBJ2-5
d_call: .
clone_size: few
cdr3_nt: TGTGCCAGCAGCCAGGGATCTGGCCTGGGCCAAGAGACCCAGTACTTC
cdr3_aa: CASSQGSGLGQETQYF

v_call: TRBV9
j_call: TRBJ1-3
d_call: TRBD1
clone_size: few
cdr3_nt: TGTGCCAGCAGCGTAGGTCGACAGGGGTCTGGAAACACCATATATTTT
cdr3_aa: CASSVGRQGSGNTIYF

v_call: TRBV11-1
j_call: TRBJ2-7
d_call: .
clone_size: many
cdr3_nt: TGTGCCAGCAGCCGCGGTGGGGCTTGGAAAGTTCGGACAGAAACCTACGAGCAGTACTTC
cdr3_aa: CASSRGGAWKVRTETYEQYF

v_call: TRBV18
j_call: TRBJ1-5
d_call: .
clone_size: many
cdr3_nt: TGTGCCAGAATCATTAGGCAGCCCCAGCATTTT
cdr3_aa: CARIIRQPQHF

v_call: TRBV6-5
j_call: TRBJ1-6
d_call: .
clone_size: many
cdr3_nt: TGTGCCAGCAGTTACTCGTGGGGGGGAACGCCCCTCCACTTT
cdr3_aa: CASSYSWGGTPLHF

v_call: TRBV20-1
j_call: TRBJ2-1
d_call: .
clone_size: many
cdr3_nt: TGCAGTGCTACCCTGACCGGACGGTACAATGAGCAGTTCTTC
cdr3_aa: CSATLTGRYNEQFF

v_call: TRBV20-1
j_call: TRBJ2-3
d_call: .
clone_size: many
cdr3_nt: TGCAGTGCTAGAGATGGCCAACGAGGTACAGATACGCAGTATTTT
cdr3_aa: CSARDGQRGTDTQYF

v_call: TRBV5-1
j_call: TRBJ2-5
d_call: .
clone_size: .
cdr3_nt: TGCGCCAGCAGCCTATTCCCGGGTTCTCAAGAGACCCAGTACTTC
cdr3_aa: CASSLFPGSQETQYF

v_call: TRBV2
j_call: TRBJ1-5
d_call: .
clone_size: many
cdr3_nt: TGTGCCAGCAGTATCTGGGGGCACCAGCCCCAGCATTTT
cdr3_aa: CASSIWGHQPQHF

v_call: TRBV12-3/TRBV12-4
j_call: TRBJ1-3
d_call: .
clone_size: many
cdr3_nt: TGTGCCAGCAGTCTACAGGGAGACGGAAACACCATATATTTT
cdr3_aa: CASSLQGDGNTIYF

v_call: TRBV9
j_call: TRBJ2-3
d_call: .
clone_size: many
cdr3_nt: TGTGCCAGCAGCGTAGGGGTCTTAGGATCAGATACGCAGTATTTT
cdr3_aa: CASSVGVLGSDTQYF

v_call: TRBV7-9
j_call: TRBJ1-5
d_call: TRBD1
clone_size: many
cdr3_nt: TGTGCCAGCAGCTTCGGGACAGGGTTCGATCAGCCCCAGCATTTT
cdr3_aa: CASSFGTGFDQPQHF

v_call: TRBV7-9
j_call: TRBJ2-2
d_call: .
clone_size: many
cdr3_nt: TGTGCCAGCAGCAGGGGACTTTTGGCCGGGGAGCTGTTTTTT
cdr3_aa: CASSRGLLAGELFF

v_call: TRBV2
j_call: TRBJ2-7
d_call: TRBD1
clone_size: few
cdr3_nt: TGTGCCAGCAGTGAGGGACAGGGGGCCTTATACGAGCAGTACTTC
cdr3_aa: CASSEGQGALYEQYF

v_call: TRBV5-1
j_call: TRBJ1-3
d_call: .
clone_size: many
cdr3_nt: TGCGCCAGCCAGGACACAAGCTCTGGAAACACCATATATTTT
cdr3_aa: CASQDTSSGNTIYF

v_call: TRBV5-1
j_call: TRBJ2-7
d_call: .
clone_size: many
cdr3_nt: TGCGCCAGCAGCTTGTTGGCAGACTACGAGCAGTACTTC
cdr3_aa: CASSLLADYEQYF

v_call: TRBV19
j_call: TRBJ2-7
d_call: .
clone_size: many
cdr3_nt: TGTGCCAGCCGAGGGGGTCTCTCCTACGAGCAGTACTTC
cdr3_aa: CASRGGLSYEQYF

v_call: TRBV7-2
j_call: TRBJ1-1
d_call: .
clone_size: many
cdr3_nt: TGTGCCAGCAGCCGGGCCCGGGGCACTGAAGCTTTCTTT
cdr3_aa: CASSRARGTEAFF

v_call: TRBV5-1
j_call: TRBJ1-1
d_call: .
clone_size: many
cdr3_nt: TGCGCCAGCAGCGTCTCACTGGGCGAGGTTGAAGCTTTCTTT
cdr3_aa: CASSVSLGEVEAFF

v_call: TRBV9
j_call: TRBJ2-5
d_call: .
clone_size: few
cdr3_nt: TGTGCCAGCAGCCTACCAGGCAGCCAAGAGACCCAGTACTTC
cdr3_aa: CASSLPGSQETQYF

v_call: TRBV11-2
j_call: TRBJ2-5
d_call: .
clone_size: many
cdr3_nt: TGTGCCAGCAGCTTAGGGGAGAGGCAAGAGACCCAGTACTTC
cdr3_aa: CASSLGERQETQYF

v_call: TRBV5-1
j_call: TRBJ1-1
d_call: .
clone_size: many
cdr3_nt: TGCGCCAGCGCCTTGAAGGGGCCGGACACTGAAGCTTTCTTT
cdr3_aa: CASALKGPDTEAFF

v_call: TRBV5-5
j_call: TRBJ2-7
d_call: .
clone_size: .
cdr3_nt: TGTGCCAGCAGCCCCCCCCCGCAGGGGATGGGAGAGCAGTACTTC
cdr3_aa: CASSPPPQGMGEQYF

v_call: TRBV18
j_call: TRBJ1-3
d_call: .
clone_size: few
cdr3_nt: TGTGCCAGCTCACGGGCCTCCGGCAATAGAGGAAACACCATATATTTT
cdr3_aa: CASSRASGNRGNTIYF

v_call: TRBV20-1
j_call: TRBJ2-7
d_call: TRBD2
clone_size: many
cdr3_nt: TGCAGTGCTAGAGATTTGGCTAGCGGGAGGGCCCTCTACGAGCAGTACTTC
cdr3_aa: CSARDLASGRALYEQYF

v_call: TRBV27
j_call: TRBJ2-7
d_call: .
clone_size: few
cdr3_nt: TGTGCCAGCAGTTTATTAGACTCCGCCACCGAGCAGTACTTC
cdr3_aa: CASSLLDSATEQYF

v_call: TRBV7-9
j_call: TRBJ2-3
d_call: TRBD2
clone_size: many
cdr3_nt: TGTGCCAGCAGCTCCGGACTAGCGGGGGTAGCAGATACGCAGTATTTT
cdr3_aa: CASSSGLAGVADTQYF

v_call: TRBV5-1
j_call: TRBJ2-2
d_call: .
clone_size: few
cdr3_nt: TGCGCCAGCAGCGTGTTAGGGGAGCTGTTTTTT
cdr3_aa: CASSVLGELFF

v_call: TRBV5-1
j_call: TRBJ2-5
d_call: TRBD1
clone_size: many
cdr3_nt: TGCGCCAGCACCCCTGTACAGGGGGGAGAGACCCAGTACTTC
cdr3_aa: CASTPVQGGETQYF

v_call: TRBV5-1
j_call: TRBJ2-3
d_call: .
clone_size: many
cdr3_nt: TGCGCCAGCAGCTTGGAGAGACGGAAGGCAGATACGCAGTATTTT
cdr3_aa: CASSLERRKADTQYF

v_call: TRBV19
j_call: TRBJ1-2
d_call: .
clone_size: .
cdr3_nt: TGTGCCAGTAGTCCCGACGGGCTTCTGGGGCTCTATGGCTACACCTTC
cdr3_aa: CASSPDGLLGLYGYTF

v_call: TRBV19
j_call: TRBJ2-7
d_call: TRBD2
clone_size: few
cdr3_nt: TGTGCCAGTAGTGGGACTAGCGGGAGGGCCATCGACGAGCAGTACTTC
cdr3_aa: CASSGTSGRAIDEQYF

v_call: TRBV10-3
j_call: TRBJ1-1
d_call: .
clone_size: many
cdr3_nt: TGTGCCACCCAGGGGTTGGGACATACTGGGATGAACACTGAAGCTTTCTTT
cdr3_aa: CATQGLGHTGMNTEAFF

v_call: TRBV5-1
j_call: TRBJ2-7
d_call: .
clone_size: many
cdr3_nt: TGCGCCAGCAGCGGTGGAGGGGGGGACTCCTACGAGCAGTACTTC
cdr3_aa: CASSGGGGDSYEQYF

v_call: TRBV2
j_call: TRBJ1-5
d_call: .
clone_size: .
cdr3_nt: TGTGCCAGCAGGAAGACAGAGGATCAGCCCCAGCATTTT
cdr3_aa: CASRKTEDQPQHF

v_call: TRBV29-1
j_call: TRBJ1-1
d_call: TRBD1
clone_size: many
cdr3_nt: TGCAGCGCTGACAGGGATCAGAACACTGAAGCTTTCTTT
cdr3_aa: CSADRDQNTEAFF

v_call: TRBV5-6
j_call: TRBJ2-4
d_call: TRBD1
clone_size: .
cdr3_nt: TGTGCCAGCAGCTTAAAAAGACAGGGCTGGACCAAAAACATTCAGTACTTC
cdr3_aa: CASSLKRQGWTKNIQYF

v_call: TRBV20-1
j_call: TRBJ2-7
d_call: TRBD2
clone_size: many
cdr3_nt: TGCAGTGCTAGAGATAACCTAGCGGGGGTTTTTTCCGAGCAGTACTTC
cdr3_aa: CSARDNLAGVFSEQYF

v_call: TRBV20-1
j_call: TRBJ1-6
d_call: .
clone_size: many
cdr3_nt: TGCAGTGCTAGAGTGGGCCTGGGCAGGCGACCACCCCTCCACTTT
cdr3_aa: CSARVGLGRRPPLHF

v_call: TRBV3-1
j_call: TRBJ1-1
d_call: TRBD1
clone_size: many
cdr3_nt: TGTGCCAGCAGCCAAGGACAGGGGGCCGTAGCTTTCTTT
cdr3_aa: CASSQGQGAVAFF

v_call: TRBV29-1
j_call: TRBJ2-1
d_call: .
clone_size: many
cdr3_nt: TGCAGCGTTGGGGCAGGGTCTGGGAATGAGCAGTTCTTC
cdr3_aa: CSVGAGSGNEQFF

v_call: TRBV3-1
j_call: TRBJ1-6
d_call: .
clone_size: few
cdr3_nt: TGTGCCAGCAGCCAGGGGCGAGGGTCACCCCTCCACTTT
cdr3_aa: CASSQGRGSPLHF

v_call: TRBV24-1
j_call: TRBJ2-1
d_call: TRBD2
clone_size: .
cdr3_nt: TGTGCCACCAGTGATAGGACTAGCGGGGGTGAGGAGCAGTTCTTC
cdr3_aa: CATSDRTSGGEEQFF

v_call: TRBV30
j_call: TRBJ2-2
d_call: TRBD2
clone_size: .
cdr3_nt: TGTGCCTGGAGACTAGCGGGAGGGGTAGGGCTGTTTTTT
cdr3_aa: CAWRLAGGVGLFF

v_call: TRBV5-1
j_call: TRBJ2-6
d_call: TRBD2
clone_size: many
cdr3_nt: TGCGCCAGCAGATCGAGGGAGGGGTCTGGGGCCAACGTCCTGACTTTC
cdr3_aa: CASRSREGSGANVLTF

v_call: TRBV12-3/TRBV12-4
j_call: TRBJ2-5
d_call: TRBD2
clone_size: many
cdr3_nt: TGTGCCAGCAGTTTAGTGGGAGGGGTACAAGAGACCCAGTACTTC
cdr3_aa: CASSLVGGVQETQYF

v_call: TRBV23-1
j_call: TRBJ1-1
d_call: .
clone_size: few
cdr3_nt: TGCGCCAGCAGTCAATGGCGGGCGAACACTGAAGCTTTCTTT
cdr3_aa: CASSQWRANTEAFF

v_call: TRBV5-4
j_call: TRBJ2-2
d_call: .
clone_size: few
cdr3_nt: TGTGCCAGCAGCTTGGGAGAGGGCAGCACCGGGGAGCTGTTTTTT
cdr3_aa: CASSLGEGSTGELFF